These 19 T cell receptor beta chains share one sample of origin, sequenced in a study of neoadjuvant anti-PD-1 for oral cavity cancer (dated by TCRdb to the early 2020s). Libraries were constructed by the immunoSEQ multiplex PCR assay. This is the immuneACCESS table as TCRdb keeps it, with only in-frame sequences that have V and J called. A part of the clones is gone; compared with another copy, unresolved V genes explain less than half, and the rest is unexplained. This sample has over 30,000 clones in its table, and about 83% of those were observed once. 3.5% to 4.5% of the sample lies in the top ten. The time point label, as the study defines it: before neoadjuvant nivolumab. The material was PBMCs, obtained before nivolumab (anti-PD-1) treatment. These TCRs come from a person aged 40 to 85 with oral cavity squamous cell carcinoma.

The chain is built from TRBV7-2 and TRBJ1-2; a weak D match, TRBD1 (5 bases). Germline CDR1 SGHTA, CDR2 FQGNSA. The CDR3 covers 14 residues. V was clipped by 4 bases and J by 4 bases, with 13 bases between them. CDR3 bases: TGTGCCAGCAGCTCAAGTGGGGGTAGCTATGGCTACACCTTC. It specifies CASSSSGGSYGYTF.

The chain has TRBV5-6 and TRBJ2-7; TRBD1 matches 7 bases. This CDR3 is 14 amino acids long. CDR1 is SGHDT and CDR2 is YYEEEE in the germline V gene. V was pared by 2 bases and J by 3 bases, with 5 bases of the junction left unmatched. DNA for the CDR3: TGTGCCAGCAGCTTCCGGGACAGTGTCTACGAGCAGTACTTC. It specifies CASSFRDSVYEQYF.

The chain has TRBV10-3 and TRBJ1-1; D remains unclear. Trimming took off 0 bases at V and 0 bases at J, with 11 bases between the two ends. The germline V gene has CDR1 ENHRY and CDR2 SYGVKD. The CDR3 spans 16 residues. The CDR3 reads CAISESSATLNTEAFF. The CDR3 coding sequence is TGTGCCATCAGTGAGTCAAGTGCGACTTTGAACACTGAAGCTTTCTTT.

The chain combines TRBV10-2 with TRBJ2-7; 10 bases line up with TRBD1. Germline loops: CDR1 WSHSY, CDR2 SAAADI. Trimming cost V 8 bases and J 3 bases; bases outside gene matches: 7. CDR3 length equals 14 residues. In nucleotides, the CDR3 is TGCGCCAGCCGCCGGACAGGGGGAAACTACGAGCAGTACTTC. This translates into CASRRTGGNYEQYF.

The J gene is TRBJ2-7, the V gene TRBV28; D call uncertain. Germline V gene sequence: CDR1 MDHEN, CDR2 SYDVKM. V gave up 8 bases and J gave up 4 bases, with 12 bases separating them. The CDR3 length is 12 residues. The CDR3 protein is CASGSQTYEQYF. The DNA of the CDR3 is TGTGCCAGCGGCAGCCAGACGTACGAGCAGTACTTC.

V and J are TRBV19 and TRBJ2-2, with a tentative D call TRBD1 (5 bases). Trimming cost V 7 bases and J 5 bases, with 17 bases left between them. The CDR3 length is 15 residues. CDR1 and CDR2 from the germline V gene are LNHDA and SQIVND (reference sequence). The CDR3 loop is CASKVDSSATGELFF. As DNA, the CDR3 is TGTGCCAGTAAGGTCGACAGTTCCGCAACCGGGGAGCTGTTTTTT. Full variable domain (remainder filled in from reference TRBV19 and TRBJ2-2): DGGITQSPKYLFRKEGQNVTLSCEQNLNHDAMYWYRQDPGQGLRLIYYSQIVNDFQKGDIAEGYSVSREKKESFPLTVTSAQKNPTAFYLCASKVDSSATGELFFGEGSRLTVL.

The chain is built from TRBV7-8 and TRBJ1-1; D remains unclear. The germline gives CDR1 SGHVS, CDR2 FQNEAQ. The V end lost 3 bases, the J end lost 5 bases, and 10 bases lay between the germline ends. The CDR3 length is 13 residues. The chain's CDR3 is CASSFGRQTEAFF. CDR3 nucleotide sequence: TGTGCCAGCAGCTTCGGACGGCAAACTGAAGCTTTCTTT.

This clone was detected once. This chain links TRBV6-1 with TRBJ1-3; a possible D gene is TRBD1 (6 bases). Germline values: CDR1 MNHNS, CDR2 SASEGT. The CDR3 runs to 15 residues. The V gene lost 5 bases and the J gene lost 0 bases, with 11 bases spanning the gap. CDR3 nucleotides: TGTGCCAGCAGTCCTTTACAGGGCTCTGGAAACACCATATATTTT. Its protein product is CASSPLQGSGNTIYF.

This chain connects TRBV4-2 to TRBJ2-2; 9 nucleotides align to TRBD2. The CDR3 runs 15 residues. Trimming cost V 1 base and J 4 bases; bases outside gene matches: 1. CDR1 LGHNA and CDR2 YNFKEQ come from the germline V gene. The CDR3 loop reads CASSQGTSATGELFF. In DNA form, the CDR3 reads TGTGCCAGCAGCCAAGGGACTAGCGCCACCGGGGAGCTGTTTTTT.

J is TRBJ2-5 and V is TRBV7-2, with 10 bases that match TRBD2. V dropped 5 bases and J dropped 3; count of bases not matched to a gene: 12. This CDR3 has 17 amino acids. Germline V gene data show CDR1 as SGHTA and CDR2 as FQGNSA. The CDR3 DNA reads TGTGCCAGCAGCCCTTGGGGTGTGCTAGCGGGGGAAGAGACCCAGTACTTC. Translation gives CASSPWGVLAGEETQYF.

Only one count was recorded for this clone. The same CDR3 arises from other DNA sequences in this sample as well. This chain links TRBV5-1 with TRBJ2-3; 8 bases are shared with TRBD1. CDR3 length: 14 amino acids. The V and J ends lost 7 bases and 5 bases, in that order; junction bases with no gene match: 9. In germline, CDR1 is SGHRS, CDR2 YFSETQ. The CDR3 spells CASAQGAIQDTQYF. CDR3 sequence (DNA): TGCGCCAGCGCGCAGGGGGCAATTCAAGATACGCAGTATTTT.

The chain uses TRBV7-9 and TRBJ1-1; 7 bases fit TRBD1. After removal of 2 bases from V and 10 bases from J, the junction contained 4 bases not matched to a gene. Germline V gene data show CDR1 as SEHNR and CDR2 as FQNEAQ (reference sequence). The CDR3 is 12 residues long. CDR3 protein: CASSLSGGRAFF. The CDR3 bases are TGTGCCAGCAGCTTATCAGGGGGAAGAGCTTTCTTT.

The J gene is TRBJ1-4, the V gene TRBV2; D is unresolved. This CDR3 has 14 residues. V lost 7 bases to trimming and J lost 0 bases, with 9 bases between them. Germline V gene lookup returns CDR1 SNHLY and CDR2 FYNNEI. The CDR3 sequence: CASTVLSTNEKLFF. The CDR3 bases are TGTGCCAGCACAGTTCTTTCAACTAATGAAAAACTGTTTTTT. Based on the CDR3 plus reference TRBV2 and TRBJ1-4, the full variable domain is EPEVTQTPSHQVTQMGQEVILRCVPISNHLYFYWYRQILGQKVEFLVSFYNNEISEKSEIFDDQFSVERPDGSNFTLKIRSTKLEDSAMYFCASTVLSTNEKLFFGSGTQLSVL.

The J gene is TRBJ1-2, the V gene TRBV29-1; a weak D match, TRBD1 (6 bases). Germline lookup yields CDR1 SQVTM and CDR2 ANQGSEA. The V gene lost 6 bases and the J gene lost 8 bases, with 19 bases spanning the gap. The CDR3 is made up of 13 amino acids. CDR3 in amino acids: CSVPRQGLEGYTF. CDR3 nucleotides: TGCAGCGTACCGAGGCAGGGGTTGGAGGGCTACACCTTC.

The chain joins TRBV7-9 to TRBJ2-1; 8 positions match TRBD2. The V segment lost 6 bases and the J segment 7 bases; nucleotides outside the gene matches: 17. CDR1 is SEHNR, CDR2 FQNEAQ, per germline (reference sequence). The CDR3 contains 17 residues. Here the CDR3 reads CASRAKGIGGAWNEQFF. The CDR3, as DNA: TGTGCCAGCAGGGCCAAGGGGATCGGGGGGGCCTGGAATGAGCAGTTCTTC.

The chain combines TRBV7-2 with TRBJ2-1; 10 bases agree with TRBD1. The V segment lost 4 bases and the J segment 5 bases; nucleotides outside the gene matches: 5. In germline, CDR1 is SGHTA, CDR2 FQGNSA. This CDR3 contains 15 residues. CDR3 in amino acids: CASSSGTGANNEQFF. In DNA form, the CDR3 reads TGTGCCAGCAGCTCAGGGACAGGGGCGAACAATGAGCAGTTCTTC.

The chain carries TRBV6-6 and TRBJ1-2, with D possibly being TRBD1 (6 bases). This CDR3 is built from 15 residues. CDR1 and CDR2 from the germline V gene are MNHNY and SVGAGI (reference sequence). Trimming removed 2 bases at V and 7 bases at J, with 17 bases between. The CDR3 loop reads CASSYQGTGTTGYTF. CDR3 bases: TGTGCCAGCAGTTACCAAGGGACCGGGACAACTGGCTACACCTTC.

This chain connects TRBV7-3 to TRBJ2-2; TRBD2 might be the D (6 bases). The CDR3 runs to 15 residues. The V gene lost 2 bases and the J gene lost 1 base, with 8 bases spanning the gap. The germline V gene has CDR1 SGHTA and CDR2 FQGTGA. Here the CDR3 reads CASSLGGGNTGELFF. CDR3 sequence (DNA): TGTGCCAGCAGCTTAGGGGGAGGGAACACCGGGGAGCTGTTTTTT.

This clone was seen a few times. This sequence joins TRBV7-9 and TRBJ2-7; D unresolved. Trimming removed 4 bases from V and 0 bases from J, with 13 bases in between. This CDR3 has 15 amino acids. CDR1 SEHNR and CDR2 FQNEAQ come from the germline V gene (reference sequence). The CDR3 sequence is CASSSGQTSSYEQYF. DNA of the CDR3: TGTGCCAGCAGCTCGGGCCAGACGAGCTCCTACGAGCAGTACTTC.